This entry describes one TCR beta chain. This record belongs to a study of blood T cell repertoires in COVID-19. Study summary: COVID-19 samples from acute and convalescent phases originated in the United States, Italy and Spain. PBMCs, B-cell-depleted T cells, or T cells were the source of the cDNA or gDNA that made up the material.

Original processing methods: Amplification from reference gene primers served as the basis for estimated nucleated cell counts. TCRdb keeps only in-frame clones here, not all; method: immunoSEQ multiplex PCR. For V, J and clone size, that table is used; D and trimming come from the DNA. The sample has around 75,000 clones; about 86% are singletons. CDR3 length equals 16 residues. CDR1 and CDR2 from the germline V gene are SEHNR and FQNEAQ (reference sequence). V was trimmed by 5 bases and J by 6 bases, leaving 17 bases between them. The specimen was peripheral blood. The genes are TRBV7-9 and TRBJ2-6, with D possibly TRBD2 on 5 matching bases. This clonotype was obtained from a man between 65 and 85 years old with active COVID-19. The CDR3 DNA reads TGTGCCAGCAGCCCGAAGACTATCAACTTGGCCAACGTCCTGACTTTC. The encoded protein is CASSPKTINLANVLTF. Using reference TRBV7-9 and TRBJ2-6 for the parts outside the CDR3, the full variable domain is DTGVSQNPRHKITKRGQNVTFRCDPISEHNRLYWYRQTLGQGPEFLTYFQNEAQLEKSRLLSDRFSAERPKGSFSTLEIQRTEQGDSAMYLCASSPKTINLANVLTFGAGSRLTVL.